Each of the 22 T cell receptor beta chains below was sequenced from the same sample in a study of blood T cell repertoires in COVID-19. The repertoire was sequenced with immunoSEQ multiplex PCR; TCRdb's copy has only in-frame clones and lacks some. This table holds about 440,000 clones, about 87% found once. Sequenced material: peripheral blood. The receptors were gathered from a woman aged 45 to 65 with COVID-19, enrolled during active disease.

As regards this clone: The sample contains more than one DNA sequence encoding this CDR3. The chain employs TRBV11-2 and TRBJ2-7; D not resolved. This CDR3 has 14 amino acids. From germline, CDR1 is SGHAT and CDR2 FQNNGV. Trimming shortened V by 0 bases and J by 2 bases, and 8 bases separated the two germline ends. The CDR3 sequence is CASSLDRVTYEQYF. CDR3 coding DNA: TGTGCCAGCAGCTTAGATCGGGTTACCTACGAGCAGTACTTC.

V usage is TRBV7-9 and J usage is TRBJ2-5; 7 bases fit TRBD1. CDR3 size: 14 residues. Germline assignment: CDR1 SEHNR and CDR2 FQNEAQ (reference sequence). V lost 1 base, J lost 2 bases, and 1 base stayed unmatched. For the CDR3, the DNA is TGTGCCAGCAGCTTAGGGGACAGACAAGAGACCCAGTACTTC. This sequence encodes CASSLGDRQETQYF. The whole variable domain, remainder taken from reference TRBV7-9 and TRBJ2-5, is DTGVSQNPRHKITKRGQNVTFRCDPISEHNRLYWYRQTLGQGPEFLTYFQNEAQLEKSRLLSDRFSAERPKGSFSTLEIQRTEQGDSAMYLCASSLGDRQETQYFGPGTRLLVL.

The chain has TRBV30 and TRBJ1-2, with 8 nucleotides matching TRBD1. Germline assignment: CDR1 GTSNPN and CDR2 SVGIG (reference sequence). CDR3 length equals 13 residues. The V and J ends lost 2 bases and 8 bases, in that order; junction bases with no gene match: 7. CDR3 DNA: TGTGCCTGGAGTCCCGGACAGGGACACGGCTACACCTTC. Residues: CAWSPGQGHGYTF.

Comments on this clone: The same CDR3 arises from other DNA sequences in this sample as well. The V gene is TRBV12-3 or TRBV12-4, the J gene TRBJ1-2; D call uncertain. Between the trimmed V and J ends, which lost 3 bases and 2 bases, there was a span of 7 bases. The CDR3 extends over 13 amino acids. CDR3 residues: CASSLGRNYGYTF. As DNA, the CDR3 is TGTGCCAGCAGTTTGGGCAGAAACTATGGCTACACCTTC.

This clone was recorded once. This rearrangement joins TRBV3-1 (or the pseudogene TRBV3-2) to TRBJ1-6; TRBD1 aligns across 9 bases. The CDR3 has 17 amino acids. The ends lost 4 bases at V and 4 bases at J; junction bases unmatched: 8. The germline V gene has CDR1 LGHDT and CDR2 YNNKEL (reference sequence). The DNA for the CDR3 is TGTGCCAGCAGCCGCCTGACCGGGACAGGGTATAATTCACCCCTCCACTTT. It is translated as CASSRLTGTGYNSPLHF.

The chain is built from TRBV11-1 and TRBJ1-2; D perhaps matches TRBD1 (5 bases). This CDR3 has 16 residues. The ends were cut back, 5 bases at V and 3 bases at J, with 19 bases in the middle. The V gene's germline CDR1 is SGHAT and CDR2 FQDESV (reference sequence). For the CDR3, the DNA is TGTGCCAGCAGCCACAGGTTCGCAGGGTCCCACTATGGCTACACCTTC. Amino acid sequence: CASSHRFAGSHYGYTF.

The chain has TRBV9 and TRBJ2-5; a possible D gene is TRBD2 (5 bases). Trimming stripped 3 bases from V and 2 bases from J, with 14 bases between. The germline gives CDR1 SGDLS, CDR2 YYNGEE. CDR3 length equals 15 residues. CDR3 in DNA: TGTGCCAGCAGCGACTCCGCGGGCTCACAAGAGACCCAGTACTTC. This sequence encodes CASSDSAGSQETQYF.

The chain is built from TRBV10-3 and TRBJ1-1; a weak D match, TRBD1 (6 bases). The CDR3 totals 16 residues. Trimming left V 5 bases short and J 3 bases short, with 19 bases between. Germline assignment: CDR1 ENHRY and CDR2 SYGVKD. The CDR3 loop reads CAISWGRLRGDTEAFF. The CDR3 DNA reads TGTGCCATCAGTTGGGGGCGTCTTCGGGGGGACACTGAAGCTTTCTTT.

The rearrangement links TRBV10-3 to TRBJ1-5; the match to TRBD1 covers 9 bases. This CDR3 spans 13 amino acids. From germline, CDR1 is ENHRY and CDR2 SYGVKD. Losses at the gene ends were 6 bases for V and 7 bases for J; bases not matched to a gene: 4. The CDR3 reads CAIRETGGQPQHF. In DNA, the CDR3 is TGTGCCATCAGGGAGACAGGGGGACAGCCCCAGCATTTT.

The sample holds one count of this clone. The chain combines TRBV6-5 with TRBJ2-1; possible D gene TRBD2, 6 bases. V was trimmed by 6 bases and J by 7 bases, leaving 19 bases between them. The CDR3 runs 15 residues. The germline CDR1 and CDR2 sequences are MNHEY and SVGAGI. CDR3 amino acids: CASSPVGLGGNEQFF. CDR3 sequence (DNA): TGTGCCAGCAGCCCGGTGGGACTCGGAGGGAATGAGCAGTTCTTC.

The DNA for the CDR3 is TGTGCCATCAGTTATAGCGGGGGGAACGGAGATACGCAGTATTTT. Amino acid sequence: CAISYSGGNGDTQYF. The chain has TRBV10-3 and TRBJ2-3; the match to TRBD2 covers 10 bases. The CDR3 runs 15 residues. Germline CDR1 is ENHRY and CDR2 is SYGVKD. The trim removed 5 bases at V and 5 bases at J, leaving 7 bases unmatched.

The chain links TRBV10-3 to TRBJ2-1, with 8 nucleotides matching TRBD1. Trimming at V came to 10 bases and at J to 0 bases, leaving 20 bases not matched to a gene. Germline CDR1 is ENHRY and CDR2 is SYGVKD. The CDR3 is made up of 19 amino acids. CDR3 loop: CATKNPAGQGKSSYNEQFF. The CDR3 DNA reads TGTGCCACAAAAAACCCGGCCGGACAGGGCAAAAGCTCCTACAATGAGCAGTTCTTC.

The CDR3 DNA reads TGTGCCTGGGCGGCGGGGGGGGATGGCTACACCTTC. This sequence encodes CAWAAGGDGYTF. The gene calls are TRBV30 and TRBJ1-2; D is possibly TRBD1 (5 bases). The V gene's germline CDR1 is GTSNPN and CDR2 SVGIG (reference sequence). The V end was cut by 5 bases, the J end by 6 bases, with 13 bases between. There are 12 residues in the CDR3.

The rearrangement links TRBV6-6 to TRBJ2-3, with 10 bases identical to TRBD2. The CDR3 runs to 16 residues. The germline V gene has CDR1 MNHNY and CDR2 SVGAGI (reference sequence). Trimming at V came to 4 bases and at J to 6 bases, leaving 10 bases not matched to a gene. The CDR3 coding sequence is TGTGCCAGCAGTTCACAGGCTAGCGGGGGAGTGGATACGCAGTATTTT. As protein: CASSSQASGGVDTQYF.

The rearrangement uses TRBV13 and TRBJ2-1; 7 nucleotides match TRBD1. V lost 3 bases and J lost 5; bases outside the gene matches: 4. Germline values: CDR1 PRHDT, CDR2 FYEKMQ (reference sequence). This CDR3 region has 14 residues. CDR3 amino acids: CASSLQGQHNEQFF. In nucleotides, the CDR3 is TGTGCCAGCAGCTTGCAGGGACAGCACAATGAGCAGTTCTTC.

This clone was recorded only once. The chain carries TRBV4-2 and TRBJ1-2; a weak D match, TRBD1 (5 bases). V lost 1 base and J 6 bases, leaving 12 bases between the germline ends. CDR3 size: 14 residues. From germline, CDR1 is LGHNA and CDR2 YNFKEQ. Here the CDR3 DNA reads TGTGCCAGCAGCCAAGGTTCGACAGTGGATGGCTACACCTTC. Translating gives CASSQGSTVDGYTF.

The V call is TRBV11-2, the J call TRBJ1-2; no firm D call. CDR3 size: 13 residues. In germline, CDR1 is SGHAT, CDR2 FQNNGV. V was shortened by 1 base and J by 8 bases, with 11 bases between the two germline ends. CDR3 in amino acids: CASSLVVAAGYTF. The CDR3 DNA reads as TGTGCCAGCAGCTTAGTTGTGGCCGCAGGCTACACCTTC.

The gene calls are TRBV6-5 and TRBJ1-3; TRBD1 matches at 8 bases. This CDR3 contains 14 residues. V dropped 7 bases and J dropped 4; count of bases not matched to a gene: 6. Germline V gives CDR1 MNHEY, CDR2 SVGAGI. The CDR3 coding sequence is TGTGCCAGCAACATCAGGGGGCGAGGAAACACCATATATTTT. Translating it yields CASNIRGRGNTIYF.

This clone has more than one count but fewer than ten. The V call is TRBV19, the J call TRBJ1-5; TRBD1 matches 7 bases. The CDR3 loop spans 13 amino acids. Germline assignment: CDR1 LNHDA and CDR2 SQIVND (reference sequence). V dropped 6 bases and J dropped 8; count of bases not matched to a gene: 7. The CDR3 nucleotides are TGTGCCAGTAGCCTGGCTCAGGGGGAGCCCCAGCATTTT. Amino acid sequence: CASSLAQGEPQHF. Complete variable domain (other parts from reference TRBV19 and TRBJ1-5): DGGITQSPKYLFRKEGQNVTLSCEQNLNHDAMYWYRQDPGQGLRLIYYSQIVNDFQKGDIAEGYSVSREKKESFPLTVTSAQKNPTAFYLCASSLAQGEPQHFGDGTRLSIL.

The rearrangement links TRBV6-6 to TRBJ1-3, with a tentative D call TRBD1 (5 bases). The CDR3 spans 14 residues. The V and J ends lost 7 bases and 0 bases respectively, with 10 bases between them. Per the germline V gene, CDR1 is MNHNY and CDR2 is SVGAGI (reference sequence). CDR3 loop: CASTATDSGNTIYF. In DNA, the CDR3 is TGTGCCAGCACCGCGACAGACTCTGGAAACACCATATATTTT.

The chain recombines TRBV7-8 with TRBJ1-6; weak D call: TRBD1 (5 bases). The CDR3 spans 15 residues. Germline lookup yields CDR1 SGHVS and CDR2 FQNEAQ. V lost 1 base and J 7 bases, leaving 11 bases between the germline ends. The DNA for the CDR3 is TGTGCCAGCAGCTTAGTCGGTAGGGGAAATTCACCCCTCCACTTT. Translated, it gives CASSLVGRGNSPLHF.

This clone was recorded a few times. The chain has TRBV12-3 or TRBV12-4 and TRBJ1-1; D remains unclear. CDR3 length: 11 amino acids. V was trimmed by 0 bases and J by 7 bases, leaving 3 bases between them. CDR3 sequence: CASSLASEAFF. The CDR3 DNA follows: TGTGCCAGCAGTTTAGCCAGTGAAGCTTTCTTT.